This T cell receptor (beta chain) was documented in a study of T cells in Graves' hyperthyroidism and ophthalmopathy. Notes on the study in general: Most expanded thyroid clonotypes above 0.001 recurred in blood.

This clonotype occurred a few times. Its antigen remains unidentified. Using RNA transcripts as the source, TCR beta CDR3 regions were amplified. HTBI primers drove first-round RT-PCR of the TCR CDR3. TCRdb fed the multiplex PCR reads into MiXCR, producing one record per CDR3 protein. The sample holds roughly 500,000 distinct CDR3 sequences; 15% to 20% are singletons and the top ten take less than 30%. Duration under 3 months, a NOSPECS grade of at least 4, and a Clinical Activity Score of at least 3 characterized the ophthalmopathy patients. Lactation, pregnancy, other autoimmune disease or uncontrolled infection excluded patients. Fresh 10 ml peripheral blood yielded PBMCs. Germline V gene lookup returns CDR1 WSHSY and CDR2 SAAADI. This CDR3 spans 12 amino acids. V was clipped by 8 bases and J by 7 bases; unmatched bases: 6.

The V call is TRBV10-2, the J call TRBJ1-1, with TRBD1 identical over 8 bases. The sequenced material came from blood. The receptor was isolated from a woman in her twenties or thirties with Graves' ophthalmopathy. This CDR3 is CASGRGRVEAFF. The CDR3 nucleotides read TGCGCCAGCGGCAGGGGGCGGGTTGAAGCTTTCTTT.